The T cell receptor (beta chain) under discussion was sequenced for a study of glioma-infiltrating T cells after dendritic cell vaccination. General study results and limits: Survival was not directly related to TCR clonality in these patients. Patients with more pretreatment TILs had longer time to progression and survival.

Of note for this clone: Antigen unknown.

CDR1 is SGDLS and CDR2 is YYNGEE in the germline V gene. Deletions cut 4 bases from V and 4 bases from J, with 20 bases between. This CDR3 region has 17 residues. Amplification used 60 V beta primers and 13 J beta primers. The assay was immunoSEQ multiplex PCR, and TCRdb's table has in-frame clones only and misses some. The sample lists 85,000 to 95,000 clones, 80% to 90% seen once, with approximately 14% in the top ten. The TCR sequence derives from a human donor with glioblastoma. The V and J genes are TRBV9 and TRBJ2-2; D is possibly TRBD2 (6 bases). Material: blood, obtained before dendritic cell vaccination. The CDR3 here is CASSPSRLGLATGELFF. Written as DNA, the CDR3 is TGTGCCAGCAGCCCCTCGCGGCTGGGACTGGCCACCGGGGAGCTGTTTTTT. The whole variable domain, filled in from reference TRBV9 and TRBJ2-2, reads DSGVTQTPKHLITATGQRVTLRCSPRSGDLSVYWYQQSLDQGLQFLIQYYNGEERAKGNILERFSAQQFPDLHSELNLSSLELGDSALYFCASSPSRLGLATGELFFGEGSRLTVL.